This paragraph reports one T cell receptor (beta chain). The antigen is undetermined. The sample belongs to a study of cytomegalovirus exposure and HLA in healthy donors. Use of 60 Vbeta and 13 Jbeta primers characterized the PCR. Profiled with immunoSEQ multiplex PCR; TCRdb holds only in-frame clones, not every one. Of hundreds of thousands of clones in the sample, around 90% were seen once. Germline CDR1 and CDR2: SGHAT and FQNNGV. This CDR3 has 15 residues. V shed 6 bases, J shed 0 bases, and the junction held 5 bases outside the gene matches. Study-wide results and limits: Productive rates of about 90% or about 30% were seen for most TCR beta V segments in an earlier analysis. One cluster of highly shared sequence variants probably arose as a sequencing artifact. It was 150 or so TCR beta chains that were listed as cytomegalovirus-associated. Later analysis identified a missense DCLRE1C variant that was linked to TCR beta V- and J-gene trimming.

The source of this sequence is a young woman in good health and CMV-seronegative. The chain combines TRBV11-2 with TRBJ2-1, with 7 bases identical to TRBD1. Sequences were obtained from PBMCs. The CDR3 region has the DNA TGTGCCAGCAGTTACACAGGGGTCTCCTACAATGAGCAGTTCTTC. It is translated as CASSYTGVSYNEQFF.